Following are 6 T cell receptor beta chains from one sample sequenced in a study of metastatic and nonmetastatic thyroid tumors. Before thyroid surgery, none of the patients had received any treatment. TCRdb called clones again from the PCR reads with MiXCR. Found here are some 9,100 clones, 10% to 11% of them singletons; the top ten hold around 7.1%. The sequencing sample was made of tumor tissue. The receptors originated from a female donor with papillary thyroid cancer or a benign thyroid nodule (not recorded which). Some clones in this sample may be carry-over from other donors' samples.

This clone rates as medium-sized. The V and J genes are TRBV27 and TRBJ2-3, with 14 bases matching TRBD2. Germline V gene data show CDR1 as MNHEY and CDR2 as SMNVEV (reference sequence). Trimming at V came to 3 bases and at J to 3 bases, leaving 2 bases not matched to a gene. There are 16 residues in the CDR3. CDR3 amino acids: CASSLTSGGATDTQYF. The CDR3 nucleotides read TGTGCCAGCAGTTTGACTAGCGGGGGGGCGACAGATACGCAGTATTTT.

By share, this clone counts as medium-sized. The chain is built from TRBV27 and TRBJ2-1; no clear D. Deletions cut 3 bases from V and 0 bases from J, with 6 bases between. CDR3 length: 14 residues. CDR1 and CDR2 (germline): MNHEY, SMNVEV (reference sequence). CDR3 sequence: CASSFSRSYNEQFF. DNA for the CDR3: TGTGCCAGCAGTTTCTCTCGCTCCTACAATGAGCAGTTCTTC.

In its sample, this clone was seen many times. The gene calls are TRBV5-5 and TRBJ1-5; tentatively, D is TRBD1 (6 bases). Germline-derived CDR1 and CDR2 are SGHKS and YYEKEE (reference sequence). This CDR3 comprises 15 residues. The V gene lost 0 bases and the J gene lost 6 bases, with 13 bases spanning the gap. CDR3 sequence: CASSLGRGALQPQHF. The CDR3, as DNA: TGTGCCAGCAGCTTGGGACGGGGGGCCCTTCAGCCCCAGCATTTT.

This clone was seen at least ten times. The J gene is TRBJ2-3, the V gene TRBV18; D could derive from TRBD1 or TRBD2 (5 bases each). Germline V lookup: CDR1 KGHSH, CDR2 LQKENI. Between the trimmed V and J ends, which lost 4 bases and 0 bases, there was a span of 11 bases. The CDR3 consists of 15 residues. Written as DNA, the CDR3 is TGTGCCAGCTCACGTGGGGGATTTAGCACAGATACGCAGTATTTT. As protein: CASSRGGFSTDTQYF.

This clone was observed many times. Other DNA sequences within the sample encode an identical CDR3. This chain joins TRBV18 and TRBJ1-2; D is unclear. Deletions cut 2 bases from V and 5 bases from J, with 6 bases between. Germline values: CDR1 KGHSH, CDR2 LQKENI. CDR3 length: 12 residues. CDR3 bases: TGTGCCAGCTCACCATCCGGGTATGGCTACACCTTC. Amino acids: CASSPSGYGYTF.

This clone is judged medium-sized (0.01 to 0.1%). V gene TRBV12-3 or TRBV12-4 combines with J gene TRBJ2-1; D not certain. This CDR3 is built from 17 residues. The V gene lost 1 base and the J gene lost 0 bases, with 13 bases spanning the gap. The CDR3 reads CASSLGDWIPSYNEQFF. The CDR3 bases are TGTGCCAGCAGTTTAGGGGATTGGATCCCCTCCTACAATGAGCAGTTCTTC.